This section outlines one T cell receptor beta chain sequence together with its context. As yet, its antigen is unknown. V was trimmed by 1 base and J by 1 base, leaving 9 bases between them. Germline CDR1 is SGHAT and CDR2 is FQNNGV. This CDR3 is built from 15 residues. This record comes from a study of cytomegalovirus exposure and HLA in healthy donors. Points from the study as a whole: The study designated about 160 TCR beta chains cytomegalovirus-associated. Many donors shared some public TCRs, even though most TCR sequences were rare.

The donors formed part of the approximately 120-subject validation cohort, distinct from the roughly 620-subject first cohort. The protocol was immunoSEQ multiplex PCR, while the TCRdb copy is restricted to in-frame clones and leaves out a portion. The sample includes approximately 71,000 clones, about 91% of them seen just once. This chain connects TRBV11-2 to TRBJ2-3; possible D gene TRBD1, 5 bases. Sequenced: PBMCs. The sequence came from a man aged 18-30 years in good health and CMV-seronegative. CDR3 in amino acids: CASSLVLRGTDTQYF. CDR3 DNA sequence: TGTGCCAGCAGCTTAGTGCTCAGGGGCACAGATACGCAGTATTTT.